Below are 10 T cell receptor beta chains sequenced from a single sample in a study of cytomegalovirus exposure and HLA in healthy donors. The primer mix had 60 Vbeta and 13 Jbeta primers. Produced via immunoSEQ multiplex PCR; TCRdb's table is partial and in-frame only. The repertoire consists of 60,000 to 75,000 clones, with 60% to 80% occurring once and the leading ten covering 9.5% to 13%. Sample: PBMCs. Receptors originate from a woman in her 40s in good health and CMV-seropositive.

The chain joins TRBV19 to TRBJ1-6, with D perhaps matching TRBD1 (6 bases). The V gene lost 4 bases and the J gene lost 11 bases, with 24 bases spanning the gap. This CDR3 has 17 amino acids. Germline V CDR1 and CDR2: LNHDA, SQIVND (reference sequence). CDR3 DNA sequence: TGTGCCAGTAGTACGTCAGGGGTTCAAGCCCTCCTCCCACCCCTCCACTTT. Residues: CASSTSGVQALLPPLHF.

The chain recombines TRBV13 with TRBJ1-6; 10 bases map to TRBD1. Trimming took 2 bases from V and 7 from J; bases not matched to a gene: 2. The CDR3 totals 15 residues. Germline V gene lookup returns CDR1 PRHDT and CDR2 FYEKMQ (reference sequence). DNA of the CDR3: TGTGCCAGCAGCTTACCGGGACAGGGGAATTCACCCCTCCACTTT. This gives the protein CASSLPGQGNSPLHF.

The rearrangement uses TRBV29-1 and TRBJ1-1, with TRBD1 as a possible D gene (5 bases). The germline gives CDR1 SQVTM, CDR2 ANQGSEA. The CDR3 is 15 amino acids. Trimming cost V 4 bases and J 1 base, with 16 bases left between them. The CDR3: CSVVGVREGNTEAFF. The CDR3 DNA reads TGCAGCGTTGTGGGGGTCAGGGAGGGGAACACTGAAGCTTTCTTT.

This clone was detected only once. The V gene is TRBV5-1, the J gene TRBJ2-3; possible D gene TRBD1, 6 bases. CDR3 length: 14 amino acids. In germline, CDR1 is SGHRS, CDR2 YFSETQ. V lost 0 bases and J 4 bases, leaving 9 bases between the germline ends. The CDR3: CASSLVGAPDTQYF. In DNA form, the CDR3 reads TGCGCCAGCAGCTTGGTGGGGGCCCCAGATACGCAGTATTTT.

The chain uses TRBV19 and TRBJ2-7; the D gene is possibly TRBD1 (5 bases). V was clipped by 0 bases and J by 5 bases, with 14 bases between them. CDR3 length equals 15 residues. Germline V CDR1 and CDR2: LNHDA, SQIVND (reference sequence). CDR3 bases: TGTGCCAGTAGTATAGATCACGCAGGGTTCGACGAGCAGTACTTC. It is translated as CASSIDHAGFDEQYF.

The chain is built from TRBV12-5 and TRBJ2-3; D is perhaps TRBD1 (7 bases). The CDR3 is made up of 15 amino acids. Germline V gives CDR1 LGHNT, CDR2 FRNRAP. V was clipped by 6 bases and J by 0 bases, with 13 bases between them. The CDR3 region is CASGKQGTSTDTQYF. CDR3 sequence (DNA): TGTGCTAGTGGAAAACAGGGGACTAGCACAGATACGCAGTATTTT.

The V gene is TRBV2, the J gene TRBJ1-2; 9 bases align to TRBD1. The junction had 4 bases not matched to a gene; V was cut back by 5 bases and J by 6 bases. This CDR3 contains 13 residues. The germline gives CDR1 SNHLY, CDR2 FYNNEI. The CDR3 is CASSPRDRDGYTF. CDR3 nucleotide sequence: TGTGCCAGCAGTCCCCGGGACAGGGATGGCTACACCTTC.

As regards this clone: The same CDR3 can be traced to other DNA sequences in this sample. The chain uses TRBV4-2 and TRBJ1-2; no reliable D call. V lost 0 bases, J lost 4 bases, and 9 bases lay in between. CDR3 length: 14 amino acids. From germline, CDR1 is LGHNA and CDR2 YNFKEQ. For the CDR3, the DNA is TGTGCCAGCAGCCAAGATCGGGGTACCTATGGCTACACCTTC. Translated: CASSQDRGTYGYTF.

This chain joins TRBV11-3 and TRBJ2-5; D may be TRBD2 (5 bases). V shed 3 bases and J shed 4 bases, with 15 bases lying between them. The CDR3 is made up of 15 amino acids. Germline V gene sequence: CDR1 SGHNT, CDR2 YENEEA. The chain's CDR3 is CASSLESGYRETQYF. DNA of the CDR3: TGTGCCAGCAGCTTGGAATCGGGGTATAGAGAGACCCAGTACTTC.

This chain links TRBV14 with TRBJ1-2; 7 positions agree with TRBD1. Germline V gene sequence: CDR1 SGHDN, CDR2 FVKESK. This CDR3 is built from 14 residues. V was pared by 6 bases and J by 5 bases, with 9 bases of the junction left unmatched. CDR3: CASRPRGLQYGYTF. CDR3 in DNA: TGTGCCAGCAGACCAAGGGGGCTTCAGTATGGCTACACCTTC. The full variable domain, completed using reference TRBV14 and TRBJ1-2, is EAGVTQFPSHSVIEKGQTVTLRCDPISGHDNLYWYRRVMGKEIKFLLHFVKESKQDESGMPNNRFLAERTGGTYSTLKVQPAELEDSGVYFCASRPRGLQYGYTFGSGTRLTVV.